This T cell receptor (beta chain) derives from a study of T cell responses to AZD1222 COVID-19 vaccine. Study-level information: Pooled in the analysis were second doses at about 4 or about 12 weeks. Study-wide findings and caveats: The donors showed a predominance of white British ancestry and of females, with possible underestimation of clonal diversity. Repertoires were obtained solely post-peak T cell response. Researchers report vaccine-associated CD4 TCRs spanning spike, with dominance at 160-218 and 743-854.

Sequencing was performed with immunoSEQ multiplex PCR; in TCRdb, only in-frame clones are kept and a portion is missing. The sample records 96,000 or so clones, roughly 90% being singletons. As to this clone: Its target is not known.

Germline loops: CDR1 SEHNR, CDR2 FQNEAQ (reference sequence). This CDR3 region has 15 residues. Trimming cost V 7 bases and J 7 bases; bases outside gene matches: 15. The chain links TRBV7-9 to TRBJ1-2; 7 bases are shared with TRBD1. The sample was peripheral blood, taken on day 0 of AZD1222 vaccination. This TCR was recovered from an adult in good health. The CDR3 sequence is CASIHTPAQGLGYTF. The CDR3 region has the DNA TGTGCCAGCATTCACACCCCGGCACAGGGGCTTGGCTACACCTTC.